This T cell receptor (beta chain) was recorded in a study of cytotoxic CD8 clonotypes in ibrutinib-treated CLL (dated by TCRdb to 2020 to 2023). About the investigation overall: The cohort included roughly 15 treatment-naive and 11 to 12 relapsed/refractory patients; 17 were IGHV unmutated. Partial responses were observed in roughly 24 patients and complete responses in 2; after a median follow-up of around 68 months, remission was maintained in 14 patients and progression was observed in about twelve. Response samples were taken after a median of approximately 12 months on treatment, ranging from 6 to 36 months. On average, each sample yielded roughly 260,000 productive templates and about 94,000 productive rearrangements. Of the 86 participants in the trial, 20 to 30 had longitudinal samples available. Cryopreserved peripheral blood mononuclear cells were collected before treatment, at response, and at either disease progression or sustained remission. Patients were still on ibrutinib when every remission and progressive disease sample was collected.

In regard to this clone: The antigen it binds to is not known. No base quality values were provided; no much bigger clone lies one nucleotide off.

On a MiSeq, deep resolution sequencing aimed for a depth between 1 in 1 million and 1 in 200,000 T cells, with each clonotype covered 10x on average. The immunoSEQ hsTCRB Kit was used to generate TCR beta libraries. The paper's data handling went like this. ImmunoSEQ Data Assistant and ImmunoSEQ Analyzer were used for data analysis, and V, D and J genes were assigned according to IMGT definitions. Clonality, with values ranging from 0 to 1, was calculated as one minus the normalized Shannon entropy of productive rearrangement frequencies. Only overrepresented clonotypes making up at least 0.05% of each patient's repertoire were included in the public clonotype analysis. About a dozen age-matched healthy donor repertoires from immuneACCESS served as clonality controls. The immuneACCESS repertoire file appears here via TCRdb, limited to in-frame rearrangements. These files lack a portion of the clones; in checked studies, under half of the deficit traces to unresolved V genes, and the cause of the others is not known. That table supplies the V and J calls and clone size; D and trimming were determined from the DNA. The sample profile shows roughly 330,000 clones; around 66% of them were found once. The ten largest make up around 6.5% of the sample.

For TCR beta library preparation, about 2 micrograms of genomic DNA were extracted from the cryopreserved PBMCs. Longitudinal blood samples from CLL patients on ibrutinib monotherapy underwent high-throughput TCR beta sequencing. The patients took part in an open-label, single-center phase 2 trial of ibrutinib monotherapy. V and J lose 5 bases and 4 bases, and a span of 9 bases separates them. From the cysteine up to the phenylalanine, the CDR3 has a length of 13 residues. Kept here is only the CDR3 DNA, which spans 39 bases and is read in frame from base 1. The germline V gene yields SGHNT for CDR1 and YENEEA for CDR2. What the research found in general, with its limitations: Sampling times were not matched between sustained-remission and progressing patients, and lymph node repertoires were not studied. Public clonotypes were rare and either shrank or stayed stable during treatment, and the rise in clonality at ibrutinib response reflected expansion of private clonotypes. At baseline, clonality was higher than in age-matched healthy donors and showed a strong correlation with circulating CD8+ T-cell counts. An increase in clonality was observed at ibrutinib response, with clonality remaining stable during sustained remission and falling back toward baseline at progression.

The origin of this receptor is a human donor with chronic lymphocytic leukemia. This specimen was PBMCs, taken after 36 months of ibrutinib treatment. Here the chain combines TRBV11-3 and TRBJ2-1, with the D call tentatively TRBD1 or TRBD2, each fitting 6 bases. CDR3 loop: CASSQGTYNEQFF. The sequenced DNA is TGTGCCAGCAGCCAGGGGACTTACAATGAGCAGTTCTTC.